A selection of T cell receptor beta chains follows, all from one sample in a study of CXCR3-negative and CXCR3-positive naive CD8 T cells. TCRdb re-called the 5' RACE reads; one entry per CDR3 protein, DNA not given. This listing includes 50,000 to 65,000 distinct CDR3 sequences. Sample: memory CD8+ T cells from blood. These receptors all come from a human donor in good health. Some clones in this sample may be carry-over from other donors' samples. CDR3s include the opening cysteine and the closing phenylalanine or tryptophan. Clone size is stated in some rows and not others, as once, few, many or a class when expanded.

V gene: TRBV20-1; J gene: TRBJ1-1; clone size: NA; CDR3 protein: CSASPGVRVMNTEAFF
V gene: TRBV19; J gene: TRBJ2-2; clone size: NA; CDR3 protein: CASSTPVLGGHITGELFF
V gene: TRBV6-5; J gene: TRBJ2-5; clone size: NA; CDR3 protein: CASSYVSGGAEETQYF
V gene: TRBV6-2/TRBV6-3; J gene: TRBJ1-6; clone size: NA; CDR3 protein: CASRPPQGSTSPLHF
V gene: TRBV27; J gene: TRBJ1-1; clone size: NA; CDR3 protein: CASSLAGANTEAFF
V gene: TRBV20-1; J gene: TRBJ2-1; clone size: NA; CDR3 protein: CSASAGSSYNEQFF
V gene: TRBV7-3; J gene: TRBJ2-4; clone size: NA; CDR3 protein: CASSVGPWDPKNIQYF
V gene: TRBV19; J gene: TRBJ1-5; clone size: NA; CDR3 protein: CASTSGTRGNQPQHF
V gene: TRBV20-1; J gene: TRBJ1-1; clone size: NA; CDR3 protein: CSARDGDSNTEAFF
V gene: TRBV7-9; J gene: TRBJ1-1; clone size: NA; CDR3 protein: CASSLGWNMNTEAFF
V gene: TRBV6-5; J gene: TRBJ2-1; clone size: NA; CDR3 protein: CASSYYATSGGSSYNEQFF
V gene: TRBV6-5; J gene: TRBJ2-6; clone size: NA; CDR3 protein: CASSPTDGNSGANVLTF
V gene: TRBV20-1; J gene: TRBJ1-1; clone size: NA; CDR3 protein: CSATTDTEAFF
V gene: TRBV29-1; J gene: TRBJ2-1; clone size: NA; CDR3 protein: CSVELRSSYNEQFF
V gene: TRBV23-1; J gene: TRBJ2-3; clone size: NA; CDR3 protein: CAGAHTPGAGAGDTQYF
V gene: TRBV14; J gene: TRBJ2-7; clone size: NA; CDR3 protein: CASSQVRGGAEQYF
V gene: TRBV14; J gene: TRBJ1-4; clone size: NA; CDR3 protein: CASSQLTAGATNEKLFF
V gene: TRBV28; J gene: TRBJ1-1; clone size: NA; CDR3 protein: CASSSGTVLRNTGAFF
V gene: TRBV14; J gene: TRBJ1-2; clone size: NA; CDR3 protein: CASSQRRTVGYTF
V gene: TRBV5-1; J gene: TRBJ1-2; clone size: NA; CDR3 protein: CASSLDTLEDYGYTF
V gene: TRBV29-1; J gene: TRBJ2-1; clone size: NA; CDR3 protein: CSVRDYNEQFF
V gene: TRBV28; J gene: TRBJ2-1; clone size: NA; CDR3 protein: CASSLKSGALSSYNEQFF
V gene: TRBV5-1; J gene: TRBJ1-5; clone size: NA; CDR3 protein: CASSRDRDRSNQPQHF
V gene: TRBV9; J gene: TRBJ1-4; clone size: NA; CDR3 protein: CASSPRQGGTNEKLFF
V gene: TRBV7-7; J gene: TRBJ2-7; clone size: NA; CDR3 protein: CASSVTGFGEQYF
V gene: TRBV7-7; J gene: TRBJ2-1; clone size: NA; CDR3 protein: CASSPLAGGGVSSYNEQFF
V gene: TRBV29-1; J gene: TRBJ2-1; clone size: NA; CDR3 protein: CSPRAGLAGDNEQFF
V gene: TRBV20-1; J gene: TRBJ2-1; clone size: NA; CDR3 protein: CSARFSGEQFF
V gene: TRBV30; J gene: TRBJ2-1; clone size: NA; CDR3 protein: CAWGGTTIYNEQFF
V gene: TRBV29-1; J gene: TRBJ1-2; clone size: NA; CDR3 protein: CSTPWGDYGYTF
V gene: TRBV29-1; J gene: TRBJ2-1; clone size: NA; CDR3 protein: CSVAGGAHNEQFF
V gene: TRBV7-3; J gene: TRBJ2-1; clone size: NA; CDR3 protein: CASSLGWVIGSDEQFF
V gene: TRBV12-3/TRBV12-4; J gene: TRBJ2-7; clone size: NA; CDR3 protein: CASSHPQDGVYEQYF
V gene: TRBV2; J gene: TRBJ2-7; clone size: NA; CDR3 protein: CASSDLAENYEQYF
V gene: TRBV19; J gene: TRBJ2-1; clone size: NA; CDR3 protein: CASSPPGDRGPFF
V gene: TRBV7-2; J gene: TRBJ1-2; clone size: NA; CDR3 protein: CASGPLGGSTGDYGYTF
V gene: TRBV5-6; J gene: TRBJ1-1; clone size: NA; CDR3 protein: CASSFPGRLNTEAFF
V gene: TRBV6-1; J gene: TRBJ1-2; clone size: medium-sized; CDR3 protein: CASSEGSGGSDGYTF
V gene: TRBV29-1; J gene: TRBJ1-1; clone size: NA; CDR3 protein: CSVERGVTEAFF
V gene: TRBV28; J gene: TRBJ1-3; clone size: NA; CDR3 protein: CASSFWETREDTIYF
V gene: TRBV7-2; J gene: TRBJ2-3; clone size: NA; CDR3 protein: CASSLAPVPDTQYF
V gene: TRBV6-6; J gene: TRBJ2-4; clone size: NA; CDR3 protein: CASSYGGVIQYF
V gene: TRBV25-1; J gene: TRBJ2-2; clone size: NA; CDR3 protein: CASIDQGGAGELFF
V gene: TRBV20-1; J gene: TRBJ2-2; clone size: NA; CDR3 protein: CSARDLRGWNTGELFF
V gene: TRBV19; J gene: TRBJ2-2; clone size: NA; CDR3 protein: CASSIETGVTGELFF
V gene: TRBV20-1; J gene: TRBJ1-5; clone size: NA; CDR3 protein: CSARDAFGGNQPQHF
V gene: TRBV4-2; J gene: TRBJ1-4; clone size: NA; CDR3 protein: CASSQDTGGSEKLFF
V gene: TRBV7-9; J gene: TRBJ2-7; clone size: NA; CDR3 protein: CASSPPASSIYEQYF
V gene: TRBV20-1; J gene: TRBJ2-1; clone size: NA; CDR3 protein: CSAPLLSGVGNEQFF
V gene: TRBV29-1; J gene: TRBJ2-1; clone size: NA; CDR3 protein: CSVPRYNEQFF
V gene: TRBV5-1; J gene: TRBJ2-7; clone size: NA; CDR3 protein: CASSLAAAAGEQYF
V gene: TRBV3-1; J gene: TRBJ2-4; clone size: NA; CDR3 protein: CASSQVNTGAAKNIQYF